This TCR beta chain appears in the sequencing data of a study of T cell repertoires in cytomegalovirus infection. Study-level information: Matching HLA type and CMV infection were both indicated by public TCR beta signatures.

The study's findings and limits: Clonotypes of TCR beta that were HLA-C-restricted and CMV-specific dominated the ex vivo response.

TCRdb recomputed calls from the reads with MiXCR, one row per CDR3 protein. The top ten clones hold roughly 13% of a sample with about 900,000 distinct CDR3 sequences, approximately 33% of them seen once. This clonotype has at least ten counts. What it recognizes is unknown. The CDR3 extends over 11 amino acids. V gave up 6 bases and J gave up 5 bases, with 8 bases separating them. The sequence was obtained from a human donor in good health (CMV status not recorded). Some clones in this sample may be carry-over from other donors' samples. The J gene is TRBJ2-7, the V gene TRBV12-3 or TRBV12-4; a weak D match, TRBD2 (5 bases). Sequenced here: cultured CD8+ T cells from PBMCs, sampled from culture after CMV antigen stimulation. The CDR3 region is CASSFGNEQYF. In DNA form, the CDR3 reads TGTGCCAGCAGCTTCGGGAACGAGCAGTACTTC.